Detailed here is one T cell receptor (beta chain). Its antigen is still unknown. The source of the sample is a study of blood T cells in healthy people across ages. Study-wide findings and caveats: Unsorted PBMCs blocked a conclusive comparison of naive and antigen-experienced cells.

Using a J-beta primer mix together with a sample-barcoded 5' primer, a second PCR was run for roughly 7 to 11 cycles. Each CDR3 protein is one row after TCRdb ran MiXCR on the 5' RACE reads. The sample holds 550,000 to 750,000 distinct CDR3 sequences, under 25% seen once. Isolation of PBMCs gave at least 6 million cells per sample. This CDR3 has 17 amino acids. V trimming: 4 bases; J trimming: 4 bases; junction bases outside the gene matches: 15. CDR1 MGHDK and CDR2 SYGVNS come from the germline V gene. The chain recombines TRBV25-1 with TRBJ1-2, with 7 bases identical to TRBD1. The TCR comes from a man aged 70-80 years in good health. The source material was blood. Here the CDR3 reads CASSAPPGQGGTYGYTF. DNA of the CDR3: TGTGCCAGCAGTGCTCCTCCCGGTCAGGGGGGAACCTATGGCTACACCTTC.